The clone carrying this TCR beta chain was counted at least ten times. The antigen is unknown. This specimen belongs to a study of molecular identifiers for immune sequencing clone quantification. For the study at large: Replicate experiments divided RNA from about 20,000 or 100,000 naive CD8 cells into five parts and sequenced four.

Source material for naive CD8 libraries was roughly 19,000 to 1,000,000 sorted cells, with 10%, 30% or 50% RNA. When naive CD8 T cells were sorted, they were gated as CD8+CD4-CCR7+CD45RA+. The CDR3 totals 13 residues. With 5 bases removed from V and 3 bases from J, the gap between germline ends came to 10 bases. Germline lookup yields CDR1 SEHNR and CDR2 FQNEAQ (reference sequence). One entry per CDR3 protein, called by TCRdb with MiXCR from the PCR reads. Here the sample spans around 300,000 distinct CDR3 sequences, roughly a quarter being singletons. General study findings and limits: Should identical TCR molecules share a barcode, the sizes of highly expanded clones could be underestimated.

Sequencing input: naive CD8+ T cells from blood, with Jurkat cell RNA spiked in. Subset of the sample: FACS-sorted CD8+CD4-CCR7+CD45RA+ naive T cells. The chain uses TRBV7-9 and TRBJ2-5; tentatively, D is TRBD2 (5 bases). This receptor was identified in a human donor in good health. Some libraries in this study had Jurkat cell RNA spiked in. Here the CDR3 DNA reads TGTGCCAGCAGCCAAGCGGAGAAAGAGACCCAGTACTTC. This sequence encodes CASSQAEKETQYF.